This TCR beta chain was observed in a study of blood T cell repertoires in COVID-19 (dated by TCRdb to about 2020). A note on the overall study: The collaborator samples originated in the United States, Italy and Spain and spanned the acute and convalescent phases of COVID-19. Where available, HLA class I and class II types were taken from metadata supplied by the sample provider and were not determined by assay-based typing. The dataset comprised deeply sampled blood TCRbeta repertoires from subjects exposed to, actively infected with, or recovered from COVID-19. A freely available public database, intended as a resource for researchers studying the immune response to SARS-CoV-2, is where the repertoires were released. A de-identified subject ID, COVID-19 status, age in years and sex were almost always included in the sample metadata. The material from the prospective study consisted of cDNA or gDNA derived from T cells, B-cell-depleted T cells, or PBMCs. The samples were drawn from two sources: the first 160 participants of the ongoing ImmuneRACE study, and over 1,000 subjects contributed by 6 global collaborators.

The collaborating institutions used their own protocols to collect whole blood in K2EDTA tubes. For TCRbeta analysis, collaborators shipped samples in one of three forms: frozen whole blood, isolated PBMCs, or DNA extracted from either of those sample types. The immunoSEQ Assay, a bias-controlled multiplex PCR, was used to amplify TCRbeta CDR3 regions from genomic DNA. The study's processing was this. The number of nucleated cells in each sample was estimated from the amplification of reference gene primers within the assay. To quantify the absolute abundance of each unique TCRbeta CDR3 rearrangement, sequence reads were collapsed and filtered. For each sample, productive Simpson clonality was calculated as the square root of Simpson's diversity index over productive rearrangements. TCRdb took this table from immuneACCESS and kept in-frame rearrangements with V and J called. Such tables lack part of the clones; where checked against another copy, unresolved V genes explain under half of the gap, and the rest is unexplained. V, J and clone size derive from that table, while D and trimming were established from the DNA sequence. This sample gives approximately 360,000 clones in total; around 90% of them show up just once. The top ten clonotypes cover around 1.3% of the sample.

The germline V gene (reference sequence) sets CDR1 to MNHEY and CDR2 to SMNVEV. There are 15 amino acids in the CDR3, from cysteine to phenylalanine inclusive. Kept here is only the CDR3 DNA, which spans 45 bases and is read in frame from base 1. V lost 4 bases and J lost 0 bases; the stretch between them is 12 bases long. Of note for this clone: Its antigen remains unidentified. Per-nucleotide qualities are absent, and no much larger clonotype sits a single base away.

General findings and caveats noted by the study authors: The amount of clinical and demographic metadata varied by source and participant and was provided uncurated.

The sequencing input was peripheral blood. The sequence derives from a man between 35 and 55 years old with acute or convalescent COVID-19. This chain is built from TRBV27 and TRBJ1-1; confidence is insufficient to name the D gene. The CDR3 region: CASSYYSPMNTEAFF. Here is the DNA: TGTGCCAGCAGTTATTACAGTCCCATGAACACTGAAGCTTTCTTT.